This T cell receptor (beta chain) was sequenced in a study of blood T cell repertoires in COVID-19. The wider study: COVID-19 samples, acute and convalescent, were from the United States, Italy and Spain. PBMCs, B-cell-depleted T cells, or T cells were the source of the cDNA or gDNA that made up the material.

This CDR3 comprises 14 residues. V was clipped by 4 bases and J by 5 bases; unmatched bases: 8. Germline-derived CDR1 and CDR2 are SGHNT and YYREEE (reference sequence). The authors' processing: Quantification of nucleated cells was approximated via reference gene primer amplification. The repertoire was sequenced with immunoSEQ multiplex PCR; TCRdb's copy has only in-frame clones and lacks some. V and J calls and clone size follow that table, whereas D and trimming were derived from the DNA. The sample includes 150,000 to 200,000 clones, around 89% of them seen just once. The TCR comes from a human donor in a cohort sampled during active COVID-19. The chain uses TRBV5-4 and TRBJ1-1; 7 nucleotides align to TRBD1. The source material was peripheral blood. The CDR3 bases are TGTGCCAGCAGCGCCCCAGGGGGGAGGACTGAAGCTTTCTTT. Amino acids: CASSAPGGRTEAFF.